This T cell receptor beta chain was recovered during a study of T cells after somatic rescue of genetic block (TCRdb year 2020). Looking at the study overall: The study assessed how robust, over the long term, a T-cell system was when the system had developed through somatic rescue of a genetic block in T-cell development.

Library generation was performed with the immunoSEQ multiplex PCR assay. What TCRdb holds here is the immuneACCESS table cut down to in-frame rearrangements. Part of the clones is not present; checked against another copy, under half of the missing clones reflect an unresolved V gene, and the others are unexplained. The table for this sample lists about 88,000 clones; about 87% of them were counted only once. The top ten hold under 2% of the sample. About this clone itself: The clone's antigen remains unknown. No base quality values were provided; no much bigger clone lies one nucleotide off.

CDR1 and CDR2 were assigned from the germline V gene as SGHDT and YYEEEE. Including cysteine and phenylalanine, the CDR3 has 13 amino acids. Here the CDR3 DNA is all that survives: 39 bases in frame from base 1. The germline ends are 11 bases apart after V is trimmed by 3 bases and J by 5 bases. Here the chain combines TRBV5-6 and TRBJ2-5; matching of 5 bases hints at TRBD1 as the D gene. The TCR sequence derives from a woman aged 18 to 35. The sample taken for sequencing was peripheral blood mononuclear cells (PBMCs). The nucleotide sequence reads TGTGCCAGCAGCTCCAGGGTGGGGGAGACCCAGTACTTC. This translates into CASSSRVGETQYF.